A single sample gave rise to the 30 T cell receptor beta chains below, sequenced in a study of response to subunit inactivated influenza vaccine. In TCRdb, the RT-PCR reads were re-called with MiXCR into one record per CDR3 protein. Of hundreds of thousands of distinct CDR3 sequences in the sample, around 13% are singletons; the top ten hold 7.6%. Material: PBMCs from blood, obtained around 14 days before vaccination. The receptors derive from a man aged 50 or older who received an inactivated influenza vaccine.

The CDR3 bases are TGTGCCAGCAGTTTAGAGCGGGGGAGCACAGATACGCAGTATTTT. As protein: CASSLERGSTDTQYF. This chain joins TRBV12-3 or TRBV12-4 and TRBJ2-3; TRBD2 matches at 8 bases. Losses at the gene ends were 1 base for V and 0 bases for J; bases not matched to a gene: 0. The CDR3 sequence is 15 residues long.

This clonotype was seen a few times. CDR3 sequence: CASSYAGANVLTF. The CDR3 bases are TGTGCCAGCAGTTACGCTGGGGCCAACGTCCTGACTTTC. The chain has TRBV27 and TRBJ2-6, with D uncertain. The CDR3 is 13 residues long. Germline V gene sequence: CDR1 MNHEY, CDR2 SMNVEV (reference sequence). Trimming removed 4 bases from V and 2 bases from J, with 3 bases in between.

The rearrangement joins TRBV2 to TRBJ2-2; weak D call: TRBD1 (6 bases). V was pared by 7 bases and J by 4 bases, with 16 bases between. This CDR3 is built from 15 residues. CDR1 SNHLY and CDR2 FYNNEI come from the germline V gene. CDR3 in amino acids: CASIFQGPATGELFF. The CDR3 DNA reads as TGTGCCAGCATCTTCCAGGGGCCGGCCACCGGGGAGCTGTTTTTT.

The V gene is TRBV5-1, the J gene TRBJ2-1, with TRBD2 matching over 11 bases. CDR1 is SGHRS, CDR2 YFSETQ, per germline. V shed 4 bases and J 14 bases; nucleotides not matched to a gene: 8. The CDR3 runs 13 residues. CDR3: CASSPLSGRAEFF. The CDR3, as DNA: TGCGCCAGCAGCCCCCTTAGCGGGAGGGCCGAGTTCTTC. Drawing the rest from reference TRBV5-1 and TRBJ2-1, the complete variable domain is KAGVTQTPRYLIKTRGQQVTLSCSPISGHRSVSWYQQTPGQGLQFLFEYFSETQRNKGNFPGRFSGRQFSNSRSEMNVSTLELGDSALYLCASSPLSGRAEFFGPGTRLTVL.

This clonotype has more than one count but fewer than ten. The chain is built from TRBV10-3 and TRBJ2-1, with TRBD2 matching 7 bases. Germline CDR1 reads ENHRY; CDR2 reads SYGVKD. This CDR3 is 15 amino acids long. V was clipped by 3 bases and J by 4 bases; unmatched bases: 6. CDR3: CAISEKQRGYNEQFF. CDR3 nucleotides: TGTGCCATCAGTGAAAAGCAGCGGGGTTACAATGAGCAGTTCTTC.

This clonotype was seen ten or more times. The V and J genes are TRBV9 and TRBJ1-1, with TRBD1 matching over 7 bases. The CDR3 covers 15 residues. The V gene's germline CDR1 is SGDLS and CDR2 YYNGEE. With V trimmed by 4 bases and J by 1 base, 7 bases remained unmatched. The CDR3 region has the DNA TGTGCCAGCAGCCCAGGGGGGGGGACGAACACTGAAGCTTTCTTT. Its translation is CASSPGGGTNTEAFF.

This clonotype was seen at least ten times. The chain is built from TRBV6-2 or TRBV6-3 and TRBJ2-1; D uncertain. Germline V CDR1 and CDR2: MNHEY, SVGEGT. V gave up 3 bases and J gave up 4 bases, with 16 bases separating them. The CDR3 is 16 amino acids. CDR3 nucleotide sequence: TGTGCCAGCAGTTATACGATGGCAGGTGGTTACAATGAGCAGTTCTTC. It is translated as CASSYTMAGGYNEQFF.

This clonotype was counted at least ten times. CDR3 coding DNA: TGCGCCAGCACCCTAGGTGGTGCAGGAGGAGCTTTCTTT. It specifies CASTLGGAGGAFF. V and J are TRBV5-1 and TRBJ1-1; D is uncertain. The CDR3 contains 13 residues. Trimming took off 6 bases at V and 10 bases at J, with 19 bases between the two ends. Germline values: CDR1 SGHRS, CDR2 YFSETQ. The complete variable domain, with remaining parts taken from reference TRBV5-1 and TRBJ1-1, reads KAGVTQTPRYLIKTRGQQVTLSCSPISGHRSVSWYQQTPGQGLQFLFEYFSETQRNKGNFPGRFSGRQFSNSRSEMNVSTLELGDSALYLCASTLGGAGGAFFGQGTRLTVV.

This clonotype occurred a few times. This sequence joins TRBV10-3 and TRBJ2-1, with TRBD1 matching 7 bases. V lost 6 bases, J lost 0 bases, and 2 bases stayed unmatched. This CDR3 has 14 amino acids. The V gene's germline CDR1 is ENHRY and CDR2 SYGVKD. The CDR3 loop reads CAIRGQSSYNEQFF. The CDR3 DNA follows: TGTGCCATCAGGGGACAGAGCTCCTACAATGAGCAGTTCTTC.

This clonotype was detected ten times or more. Written as DNA, the CDR3 is TGCGCCAGCAGCTTGGCGGGGGGGGGCCTTCAGCATTTT. Protein: CASSLAGGGLQHF. The chain recombines TRBV5-1 with TRBJ1-5; TRBD1 is a possible D gene (6 bases). V dropped 0 bases and J dropped 13 bases, with 14 bases sitting between them. CDR1 is SGHRS and CDR2 is YFSETQ in the germline V gene. The CDR3 has 13 amino acids.

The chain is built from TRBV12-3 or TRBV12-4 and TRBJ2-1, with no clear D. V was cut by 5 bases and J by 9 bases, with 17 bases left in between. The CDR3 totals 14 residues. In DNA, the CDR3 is TGTGCCAGCAGTCCCGGGCTCCTGGTGGGTGAGCAGTTCTTC. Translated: CASSPGLLVGEQFF.

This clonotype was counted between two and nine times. The CDR3 DNA follows: TGTGCCAGCAGTAGAGTCAGGAGGCAAGAGACCCAGTACTTC. Its protein is CASSRVRRQETQYF. The rearrangement joins TRBV2 to TRBJ2-5, with D possibly TRBD2 on 5 matching bases. The CDR3 loop spans 14 amino acids. CDR1 SNHLY and CDR2 FYNNEI come from the germline V gene. Trimming pared 5 bases from V and 2 bases from J, leaving 12 bases between.

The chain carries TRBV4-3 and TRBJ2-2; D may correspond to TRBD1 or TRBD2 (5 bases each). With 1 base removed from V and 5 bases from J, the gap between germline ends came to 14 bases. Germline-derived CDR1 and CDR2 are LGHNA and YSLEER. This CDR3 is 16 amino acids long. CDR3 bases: TGCGCCAGCAGCCAAGTTGGGGGAAGAAGGACCGGGGAGCTGTTTTTT. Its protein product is CASSQVGGRRTGELFF.

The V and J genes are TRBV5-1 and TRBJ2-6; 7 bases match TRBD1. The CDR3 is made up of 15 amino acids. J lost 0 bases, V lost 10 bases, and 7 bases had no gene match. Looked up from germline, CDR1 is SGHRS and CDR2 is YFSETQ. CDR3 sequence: CAARQGVSGANVLTF. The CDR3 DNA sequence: TGCGCCGCCCGACAGGGTGTCTCTGGGGCCAACGTCCTGACTTTC.

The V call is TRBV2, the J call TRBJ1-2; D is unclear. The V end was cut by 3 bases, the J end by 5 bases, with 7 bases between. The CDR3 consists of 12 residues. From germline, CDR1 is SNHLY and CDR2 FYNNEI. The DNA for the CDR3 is TGTGCCAGCAGTGATAGACCGTATGGCTACACCTTC. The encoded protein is CASSDRPYGYTF. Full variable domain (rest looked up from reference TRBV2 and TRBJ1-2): EPEVTQTPSHQVTQMGQEVILRCVPISNHLYFYWYRQILGQKVEFLVSFYNNEISEKSEIFDDQFSVERPDGSNFTLKIRSTKLEDSAMYFCASSDRPYGYTFGSGTRLTVV.

CDR3 sequence reads: CASSSGSGGANEQFF. In DNA, the CDR3 is TGTGCCAGCAGCTCCGGTAGCGGGGGGGCTAATGAGCAGTTCTTC. The chain links TRBV5-4 to TRBJ2-1, with 11 bases fitting TRBD2. In germline, CDR1 is SGHNT, CDR2 YYREEE (reference sequence). The CDR3 spans 15 residues. With V trimmed by 3 bases and J by 7 bases, 6 bases remained unmatched.

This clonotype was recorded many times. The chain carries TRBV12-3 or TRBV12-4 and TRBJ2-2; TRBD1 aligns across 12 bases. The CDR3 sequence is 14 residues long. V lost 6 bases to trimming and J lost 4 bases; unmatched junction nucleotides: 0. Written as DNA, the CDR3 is TGTGCCAGCAGGGGACAGGGGGCCACCGGGGAGCTGTTTTTT. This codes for CASRGQGATGELFF.

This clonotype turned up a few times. The CDR3 is CASSQLSHRGATDTQYF. CDR3 coding DNA: TGCGCCAGCAGCCAACTCTCTCACAGGGGCGCCACAGATACGCAGTATTTT. The rearrangement joins TRBV4-1 to TRBJ2-3; TRBD1 matches 7 bases. The CDR3 covers 17 residues. Losses at the gene ends were 2 bases for V and 2 bases for J; bases not matched to a gene: 10. CDR1 MGHRA and CDR2 YSYEKL come from the germline V gene.

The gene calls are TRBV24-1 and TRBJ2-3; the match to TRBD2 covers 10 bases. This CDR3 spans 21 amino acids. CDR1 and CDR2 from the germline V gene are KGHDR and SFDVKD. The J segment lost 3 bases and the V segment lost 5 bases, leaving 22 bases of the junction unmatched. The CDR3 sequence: CATSGGQPTAAGGPKTDTQYF. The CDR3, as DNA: TGTGCCACCAGTGGTGGACAGCCGACGGCAGCGGGAGGGCCGAAAACAGATACGCAGTATTTT.

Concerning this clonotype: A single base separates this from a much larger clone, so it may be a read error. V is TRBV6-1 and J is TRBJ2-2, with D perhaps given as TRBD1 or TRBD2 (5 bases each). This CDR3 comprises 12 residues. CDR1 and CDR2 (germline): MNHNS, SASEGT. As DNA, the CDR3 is TGTGCCAGCAGGGTTTACACCGGGGACCTGTTTTTT. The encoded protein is CASRVYTGDLFF.

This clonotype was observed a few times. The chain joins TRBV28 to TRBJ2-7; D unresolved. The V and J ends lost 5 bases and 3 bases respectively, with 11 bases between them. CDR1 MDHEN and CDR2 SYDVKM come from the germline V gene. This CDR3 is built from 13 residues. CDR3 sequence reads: CASSGSWSYEQYF. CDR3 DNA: TGTGCCAGCAGTGGCAGCTGGAGCTACGAGCAGTACTTC. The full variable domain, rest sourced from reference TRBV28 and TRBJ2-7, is DVKVTQSSRYLVKRTGEKVFLECVQDMDHENMFWYRQDPGLGLRLIYFSYDVKMKEKGDIPEGYSVSREKKERFSLILESASTNQTSMYLCASSGSWSYEQYFGPGTRLTVT.

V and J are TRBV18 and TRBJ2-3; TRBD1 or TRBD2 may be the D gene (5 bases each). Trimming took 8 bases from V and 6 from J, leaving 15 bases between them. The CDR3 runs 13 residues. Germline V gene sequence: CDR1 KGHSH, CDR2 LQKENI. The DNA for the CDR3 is TGTGCCAGCGCCCGGGGCAAAGCCGATACGCAGTATTTT. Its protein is CASARGKADTQYF.

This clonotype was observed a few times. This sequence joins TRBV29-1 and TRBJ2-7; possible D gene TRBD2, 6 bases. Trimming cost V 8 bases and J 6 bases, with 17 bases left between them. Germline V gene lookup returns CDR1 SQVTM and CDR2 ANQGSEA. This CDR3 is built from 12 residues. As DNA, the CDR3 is TGCAGCATTATATCGGGGGTACCCGAGCAGTACTTC. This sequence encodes CSIISGVPEQYF.

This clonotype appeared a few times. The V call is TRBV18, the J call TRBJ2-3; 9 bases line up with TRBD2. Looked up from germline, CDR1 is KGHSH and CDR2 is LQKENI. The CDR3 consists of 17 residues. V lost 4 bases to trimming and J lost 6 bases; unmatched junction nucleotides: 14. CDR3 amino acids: CASSRPSSGRLVDTQYF. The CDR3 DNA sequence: TGTGCCAGCTCACGACCGAGTAGCGGGAGATTAGTGGATACGCAGTATTTT.

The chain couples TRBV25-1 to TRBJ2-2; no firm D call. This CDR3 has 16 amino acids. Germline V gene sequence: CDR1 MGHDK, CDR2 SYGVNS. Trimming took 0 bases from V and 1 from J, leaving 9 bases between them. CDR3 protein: CASSEYLIKNTGELFF. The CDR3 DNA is TGTGCCAGCAGTGAATATCTGATAAAGAACACCGGGGAGCTGTTTTTT.

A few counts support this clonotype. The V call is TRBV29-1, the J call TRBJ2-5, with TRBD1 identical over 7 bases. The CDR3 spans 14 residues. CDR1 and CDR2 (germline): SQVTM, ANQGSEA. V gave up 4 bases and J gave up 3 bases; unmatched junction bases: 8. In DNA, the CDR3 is TGCAGCGTTGGTCCGGGGACAGTTAAAGAGACCCAGTACTTC. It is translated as CSVGPGTVKETQYF.

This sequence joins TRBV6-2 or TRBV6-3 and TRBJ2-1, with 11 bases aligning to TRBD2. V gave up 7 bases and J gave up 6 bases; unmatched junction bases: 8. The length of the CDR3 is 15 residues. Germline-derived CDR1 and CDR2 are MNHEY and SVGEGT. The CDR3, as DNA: TGTGCCAGCACTTCTCGAGGACTAGCGGGCAATGAGCAGTTCTTC. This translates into CASTSRGLAGNEQFF.

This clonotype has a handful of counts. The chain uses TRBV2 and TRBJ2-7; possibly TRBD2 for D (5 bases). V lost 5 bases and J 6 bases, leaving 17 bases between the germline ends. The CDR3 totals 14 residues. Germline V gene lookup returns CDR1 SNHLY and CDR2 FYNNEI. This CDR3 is CASSTLYEGSEQYF. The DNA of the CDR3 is TGTGCCAGCAGTACCCTTTATGAGGGTTCCGAGCAGTACTTC.

In DNA, the CDR3 is TGCGCCAGCAGCCAGTACACAAGCAGTGGGGCCAACGTCCTGACTTTC. This translates into CASSQYTSSGANVLTF. The genes are TRBV4-3 and TRBJ2-6; no clear D. The CDR3 is made up of 16 amino acids. V lost 3 bases and J lost 3, with 12 bases in between. The V gene's germline CDR1 is LGHNA and CDR2 YSLEER.

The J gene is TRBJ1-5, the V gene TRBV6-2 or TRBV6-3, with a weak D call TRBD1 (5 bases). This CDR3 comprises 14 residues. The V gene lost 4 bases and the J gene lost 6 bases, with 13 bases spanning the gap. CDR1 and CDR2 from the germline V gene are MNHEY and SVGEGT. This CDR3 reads CASSFFGAAQPQHF. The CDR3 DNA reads TGTGCCAGCAGTTTTTTCGGGGCAGCTCAGCCCCAGCATTTT.